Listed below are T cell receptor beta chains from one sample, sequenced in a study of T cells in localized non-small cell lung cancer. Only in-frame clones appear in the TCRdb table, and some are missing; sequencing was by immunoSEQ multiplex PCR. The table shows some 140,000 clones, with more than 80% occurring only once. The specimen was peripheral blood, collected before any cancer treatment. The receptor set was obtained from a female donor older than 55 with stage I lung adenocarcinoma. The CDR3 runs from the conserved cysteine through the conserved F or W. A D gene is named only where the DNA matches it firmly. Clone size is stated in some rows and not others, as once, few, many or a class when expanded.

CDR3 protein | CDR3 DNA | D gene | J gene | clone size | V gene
CASSPRGRGGGKLFF | TGTGCCAGCAGTCCCCGGGGGCGCGGGGGAGGAAAACTGTTTTTT | - | TRBJ1-4 | - | TRBV27
CASKGREEETQYF | TGTGCCAGTAAAGGGCGGGAGGAGGAGACCCAGTACTTC | TRBD2 | TRBJ2-5 | once | TRBV19
CASFRSQTGFF | TGTGCCAGCTTTCGCTCGCAGACCGGATTCTTC | - | TRBJ2-1 | - | TRBV7-9
CASSLVPGLAGEDTQYF | TGCGCCAGCAGTTTAGTTCCGGGACTAGCGGGAGAGGATACGCAGTATTTT | TRBD2 | TRBJ2-3 | - | TRBV5-1
CASRNVGAADTQYF | TGCGCCAGCAGGAACGTAGGGGCGGCAGATACGCAGTATTTT | - | TRBJ2-3 | - | TRBV5-1
CASWTSGSSYEQYF | TGTGCCAGCTGGACTAGCGGGAGCTCCTACGAGCAGTACTTC | TRBD2 | TRBJ2-7 | - | TRBV2
CASSPHAGSYEQYF | TGTGCCAGCAGCCCGCACGCGGGCTCCTACGAGCAGTACTTC | - | TRBJ2-7 | few | TRBV9
CASSVGTTSNTEAFF | TGCGCCAGCAGTGTAGGGACCACTTCGAACACTGAAGCTTTCTTT | - | TRBJ1-1 | - | TRBV10-1
CASSEVLNTEAFF | TGTGCCAGCAGTGAGGTTCTGAACACTGAAGCTTTCTTT | - | TRBJ1-1 | - | TRBV2
CAWSVQWGAGELFF | TGTGCCTGGAGTGTTCAGTGGGGGGCCGGGGAGCTGTTTTTT | - | TRBJ2-2 | - | TRBV30
CASSFVGQETQYF | TGTGCCAGCAGCTTTGTCGGCCAAGAGACCCAGTACTTC | - | TRBJ2-5 | once | TRBV5-6
CASSLKGFQPTYEQYF | TGTGCCAGCAGTCTGAAAGGGTTTCAACCGACCTACGAGCAGTACTTC | - | TRBJ2-7 | - | TRBV28
CASSNPSGRAGELFF | TGTGCCAGCAGTAACCCTAGCGGGAGGGCCGGGGAGCTGTTTTTT | TRBD2 | TRBJ2-2 | - | TRBV6-5
CAISTGNTEAFF | TGTGCCATATCGACGGGGAACACTGAAGCTTTCTTT | - | TRBJ1-1 | - | TRBV10-3
CASSLDRGSGAFF | TGTGCCAGCAGCTTGGACAGGGGAAGCGGAGCTTTCTTT | TRBD1 | TRBJ1-1 | once | TRBV5-4
CASSLYGPRAVGYNEQFF | TGCGCCAGCAGCTTGTATGGGCCCAGGGCTGTTGGCTACAATGAGCAGTTCTTC | - | TRBJ2-1 | - | TRBV5-1
CASTQIGGTVAKVEQYF | TGTGCCAGCACCCAAATAGGCGGCACCGTAGCCAAAGTCGAGCAGTACTTC | - | TRBJ2-7 | - | TRBV13
CASSLSGRNTIYF | TGTGCCAGCAGCTTGTCGGGAAGGAACACCATATATTTT | - | TRBJ1-3 | - | TRBV5-5
CASSQDRERSTEAFF | TGCGCCAGCAGCCAAGACAGGGAGAGGAGCACTGAAGCTTTCTTT | - | TRBJ1-1 | - | TRBV4-1
CASRGLGRGIEQYF | TGTGCCAGCAGGGGACTGGGACGTGGTATCGAGCAGTACTTC | - | TRBJ2-7 | few | TRBV6-6
CASTKDRGSYEQYF | TGTGCCAGCACCAAGGACAGGGGATCCTACGAGCAGTACTTC | TRBD1 | TRBJ2-7 | - | TRBV6-1
CASRTSATYEQYF | TGTGCCAGTAGGACTAGCGCGACCTACGAGCAGTACTTC | TRBD2 | TRBJ2-7 | - | TRBV27
CASSSRGGNTEAFF | TGTGCCAGCAGCTCACGTGGGGGTAACACTGAAGCTTTCTTT | - | TRBJ1-1 | - | TRBV11-2
CSAQEFSGNTIYF | TGCAGCGCCCAGGAGTTCTCTGGAAACACCATATATTTT | - | TRBJ1-3 | - | TRBV29-1
CASSLGQFKREQYF | TGTGCCAGCAGCTTGGGACAGTTCAAGCGCGAGCAGTACTTC | - | TRBJ2-7 | - | TRBV5-5
CASSVGGSDEQFF | TGTGCCAGCAGCGTAGGAGGTTCCGATGAGCAGTTCTTC | - | TRBJ2-1 | many | TRBV9
CASSPPALPGGKETQYF | TGTGCCAGCAGCCCCCCCGCGCTACCCGGAGGAAAAGAGACCCAGTACTTC | - | TRBJ2-5 | - | TRBV5-8
CASSIIADTQYF | TGTGCCAGTAGTATAATAGCAGATACGCAGTATTTT | - | TRBJ2-3 | - | TRBV19
CASSPEGGGNQPQHF | TGTGCCAGCAGTCCCGAGGGGGGAGGGAATCAGCCCCAGCATTTT | - | TRBJ1-5 | - | TRBV6-4
CASSQDVKGFGYTF | TGTGCCAGCAGCCAAGACGTCAAGGGGTTTGGCTACACCTTC | - | TRBJ1-2 | - | TRBV14
CSASRFWEQYF | TGCAGTGCTAGCCGGTTTTGGGAGCAGTACTTC | - | TRBJ2-7 | - | TRBV20-1
CASSLGSGQAHYGYTF | TGTGCCAGCAGTTTAGGGTCGGGGCAGGCCCACTATGGCTACACCTTC | - | TRBJ1-2 | - | TRBV28
CASSFSGTGGLYGYTF | TGTGCCAGCAGCTTCTCCGGGACAGGGGGTCTCTATGGCTACACCTTC | TRBD1 | TRBJ1-2 | - | TRBV7-9
CASSPGLAGNTQYF | TGTGCCAGCAGTCCGGGACTAGCGGGAAATACGCAGTATTTT | TRBD2 | TRBJ2-3 | - | TRBV27
CASSYRAGKAFF | TGTGCCAGCAGTTACAGGGCGGGGAAAGCTTTCTTT | - | TRBJ1-1 | - | TRBV6-5
CASSLGRRPTSNTGELFF | TGCGCCAGCAGCTTGGGTCGCCGCCCGACCTCGAACACCGGGGAGCTGTTTTTT | - | TRBJ2-2 | - | TRBV5-1
CASSQDQGTATFEAFF | TGCGCCAGCAGCCAAGACCAAGGGACAGCTACTTTTGAAGCTTTCTTT | TRBD1 | TRBJ1-1 | once | TRBV4-1
CASSLGGLAGVTGELFF | TGTGCCAGCAGCTTAGGGGGACTAGCGGGAGTCACCGGGGAGCTGTTTTTT | TRBD2 | TRBJ2-2 | - | TRBV7-8
CASSLTSGRDTDTQYF | TGTGCCAGCAGCTTGACTAGCGGGAGGGACACAGATACGCAGTATTTT | TRBD2 | TRBJ2-3 | - | TRBV7-9
CAIIGTPGTDTQYF | TGTGCCATCATTGGGACTCCCGGTACAGATACGCAGTATTTT | - | TRBJ2-3 | - | TRBV10-3
CSLKSSYNEQFF | TGCAGCCTAAAGAGCTCCTACAATGAGCAGTTCTTC | - | TRBJ2-1 | - | TRBV29-1
CATSRESSPGPGSYNEQFF | TGTGCCACCAGCAGAGAAAGTTCTCCGGGGCCTGGCTCCTACAATGAGCAGTTCTTC | - | TRBJ2-1 | - | TRBV15
CASSQVPGTRSTGELFF | TGCGCCAGCAGCCAAGTCCCTGGGACTAGGAGCACCGGGGAGCTGTTTTTT | TRBD2 | TRBJ2-2 | - | TRBV4-1
CSVELGVSGEQYF | TGCAGCGTTGAGCTAGGGGTGTCGGGCGAGCAGTACTTC | - | TRBJ2-7 | - | TRBV29-1
CSPRGRYEQYF | TGCAGCCCCAGGGGGCGGTACGAGCAGTACTTC | TRBD1 | TRBJ2-7 | - | TRBV20-1
CASSLDSGRDPQYF | TGTGCCAGCAGCTTAGATTCCGGGAGGGATCCGCAGTATTTT | TRBD2 | TRBJ2-3 | - | TRBV7-8
CASSFVFGSTDTQYF | TGTGCCAGCAGTTTTGTCTTCGGTAGCACAGATACGCAGTATTTT | - | TRBJ2-3 | - | TRBV27
CASSKEGTDTQYF | TGTGCCAGCAGCAAGGAGGGAACAGATACGCAGTATTTT | - | TRBJ2-3 | - | TRBV7-2
CASSSTRQGPPDTQYF | TGTGCCAGCAGCTCAACAAGACAGGGGCCCCCAGATACGCAGTATTTT | TRBD1 | TRBJ2-3 | once | TRBV11-1
CASSEYSAEEQYF | TGCGCCAGCAGTGAGTACAGTGCGGAAGAGCAGTACTTC | - | TRBJ2-7 | - | TRBV10-2
CASSLGNWGLAETDTQYF | TGTGCCAGCAGCTTGGGGAACTGGGGACTAGCGGAAACAGATACGCAGTATTTT | TRBD2 | TRBJ2-3 | - | TRBV5-6
CSAGNTEAFF | TGCAGCGCGGGAAATACTGAAGCTTTCTTT | - | TRBJ1-1 | - | TRBV29-1
CASSPDRGPGANVLTF | TGTGCCAGTAGTCCTGACAGGGGGCCTGGGGCCAACGTCCTGACTTTC | TRBD1 | TRBJ2-6 | - | TRBV19
CASSPGQGAGDTQYF | TGTGCCAGCAGCCCGGGACAGGGGGCAGGAGATACGCAGTATTTT | TRBD1 | TRBJ2-3 | - | TRBV5-6
CASSERPGNEQFF | TGCGCCAGCAGTGAGAGGCCGGGCAATGAGCAGTTCTTC | - | TRBJ2-1 | - | TRBV10-1
CASSLDMVRTEAFF | TGTGCCAGCAGCTTAGATATGGTCAGGACTGAAGCTTTCTTT | - | TRBJ1-1 | - | TRBV7-2
CAYSKDTNTEAFF | TGTGCCTATTCAAAAGACACGAACACTGAAGCTTTCTTT | - | TRBJ1-1 | - | TRBV30
CASNPGQGFHEQYF | TGTGCCAGTAATCCGGGACAGGGATTTCACGAGCAGTACTTC | TRBD1 | TRBJ2-7 | - | TRBV19
CASSLAAATLQYF | TGTGCCAGCAGTTTAGCGGCAGCCACACTTCAGTATTTT | - | TRBJ2-3 | - | TRBV27